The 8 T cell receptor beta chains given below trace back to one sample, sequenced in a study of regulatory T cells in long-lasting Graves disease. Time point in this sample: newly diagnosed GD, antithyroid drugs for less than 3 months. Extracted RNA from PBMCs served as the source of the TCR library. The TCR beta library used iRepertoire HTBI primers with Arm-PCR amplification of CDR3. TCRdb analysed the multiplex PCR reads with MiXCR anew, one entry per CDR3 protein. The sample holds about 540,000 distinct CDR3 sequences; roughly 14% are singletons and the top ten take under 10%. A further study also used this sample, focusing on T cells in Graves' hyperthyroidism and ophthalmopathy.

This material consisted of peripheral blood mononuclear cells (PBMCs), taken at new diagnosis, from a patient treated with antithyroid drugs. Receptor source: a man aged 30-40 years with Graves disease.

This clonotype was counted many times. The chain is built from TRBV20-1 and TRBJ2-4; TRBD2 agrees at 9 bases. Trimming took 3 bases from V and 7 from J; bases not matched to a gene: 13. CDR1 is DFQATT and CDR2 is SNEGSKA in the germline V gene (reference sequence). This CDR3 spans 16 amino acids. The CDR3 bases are TGCAGTGCTAGGGGGGTAGCGGGAGAATCTCGGAACATTCAGTACTTC. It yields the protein CSARGVAGESRNIQYF.

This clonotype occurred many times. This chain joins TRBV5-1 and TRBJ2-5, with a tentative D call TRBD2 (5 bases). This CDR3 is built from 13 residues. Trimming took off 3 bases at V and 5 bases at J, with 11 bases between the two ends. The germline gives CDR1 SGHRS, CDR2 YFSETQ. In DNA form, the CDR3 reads TGCGCCAGCAGCTCGGGGATCGGCGAGACCCAGTACTTC. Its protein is CASSSGIGETQYF.

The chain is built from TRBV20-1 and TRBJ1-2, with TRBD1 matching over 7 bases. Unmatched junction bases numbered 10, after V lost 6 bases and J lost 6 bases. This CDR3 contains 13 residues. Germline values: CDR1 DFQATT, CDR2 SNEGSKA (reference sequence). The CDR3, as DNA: TGCAGTGCCGAAGACAGGGAGTGGGATGGCTACACCTTC. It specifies CSAEDREWDGYTF.

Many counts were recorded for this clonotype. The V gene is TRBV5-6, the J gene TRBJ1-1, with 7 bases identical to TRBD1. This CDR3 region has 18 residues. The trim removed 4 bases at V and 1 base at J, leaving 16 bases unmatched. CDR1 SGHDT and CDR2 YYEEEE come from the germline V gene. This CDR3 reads CASSGTSGGIGGNTEAFF. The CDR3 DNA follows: TGTGCCAGCAGCGGAACATCAGGGGGGATAGGTGGGAACACTGAAGCTTTCTTT. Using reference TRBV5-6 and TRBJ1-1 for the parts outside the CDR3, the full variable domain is DAGVTQSPTHLIKTRGQQVTLRCSPKSGHDTVSWYQQALGQGPQFIFQYYEEEERQRGNFPDRFSGHQFPNYSSELNVNALLLGDSALYLCASSGTSGGIGGNTEAFFGQGTRLTVV.

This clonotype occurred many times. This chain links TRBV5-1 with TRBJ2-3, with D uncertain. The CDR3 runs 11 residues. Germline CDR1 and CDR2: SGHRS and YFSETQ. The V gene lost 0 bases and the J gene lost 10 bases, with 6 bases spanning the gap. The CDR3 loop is CASSLGLAQYF. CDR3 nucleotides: TGCGCCAGCAGCTTGGGATTAGCGCAGTATTTT.

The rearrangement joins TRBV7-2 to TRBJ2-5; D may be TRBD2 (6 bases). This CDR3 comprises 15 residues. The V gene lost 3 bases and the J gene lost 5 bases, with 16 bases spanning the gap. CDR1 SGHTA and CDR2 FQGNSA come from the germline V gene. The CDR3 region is CASSLGGRGFETQYF. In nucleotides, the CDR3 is TGTGCCAGCAGCTTGGGGGGACGGGGTTTTGAGACCCAGTACTTC. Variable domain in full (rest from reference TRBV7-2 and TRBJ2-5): GAGVSQSPSNKVTEKGKDVELRCDPISGHTALYWYRQSLGQGLEFLIYFQGNSAPDKSGLPSDRFSAERTGGSVSTLTIQRTQQEDSAVYLCASSLGGRGFETQYFGPGTRLLVL.

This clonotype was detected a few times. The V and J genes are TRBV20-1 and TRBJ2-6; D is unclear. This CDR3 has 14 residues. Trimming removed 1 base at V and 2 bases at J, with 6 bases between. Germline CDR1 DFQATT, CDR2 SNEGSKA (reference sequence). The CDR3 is CSARGAPGANVLTF. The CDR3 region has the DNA TGCAGTGCTAGAGGTGCCCCTGGGGCCAACGTCCTGACTTTC.

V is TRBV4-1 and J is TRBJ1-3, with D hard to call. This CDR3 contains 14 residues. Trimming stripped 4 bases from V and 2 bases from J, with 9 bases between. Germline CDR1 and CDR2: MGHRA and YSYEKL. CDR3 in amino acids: CASSLGHAGNTIYF. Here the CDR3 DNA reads TGCGCCAGCAGCCTCGGCCACGCTGGAAACACCATATATTTT.